The clone carrying this T cell receptor beta chain showed up many times. Its antigen is as yet unknown. PCR was performed a second time for 7 to 11 cycles using a sample-barcoded 5' primer and a J-beta primer mix. TCRdb re-called the 5' RACE reads through MiXCR, storing one row per CDR3 protein. The sample shows about 380,000 distinct CDR3 sequences, over 45% of them seen only once. The CDR3 spans 13 residues. The V gene lost 2 bases and the J gene lost 6 bases, with 11 bases spanning the gap. Germline V CDR1 and CDR2: SGHTA, FQGNSA. This sample is part of a study of blood T cells in healthy people across ages. Study observations and caveats: Diversity figures derived from one million T cells were judged to underestimate the true value. Per million T cells, TCR beta diversity dropped about linearly as age rose.

This clonotype was obtained from a man aged 60-69 years in good health. Sample: blood. V is TRBV7-2 and J is TRBJ2-7; a possible D gene is TRBD2 (5 bases). CDR3 bases: TGTGCCAGCAGCTTACAGCGGACGGGCGAGCAGTACTTC. Its protein is CASSLQRTGEQYF. The full variable domain, completed using reference TRBV7-2 and TRBJ2-7, is GAGVSQSPSNKVTEKGKDVELRCDPISGHTALYWYRQSLGQGLEFLIYFQGNSAPDKSGLPSDRFSAERTGGSVSTLTIQRTQQEDSAVYLCASSLQRTGEQYFGPGTRLTVT.